These 9 T cell receptor beta chains came from one sample sequenced in a study of molecular identifiers for immune sequencing clone quantification. TCRdb passed the PCR reads through MiXCR, listing each CDR3 protein once. This repertoire shows tens of thousands of distinct CDR3 sequences, about 19% found once; its top ten account for more than 0.9%. The material sequenced was naive CD8+ T cells from blood, with Jurkat cell RNA spiked in. Subset indicated: FACS-sorted CD8+CD4-CCR7+CD45RA+ naive T cells. The receptors come from a human donor in good health. Some libraries in this study had Jurkat cell RNA spiked in.

Points on this clonotype: Because the CDR3 is missing its conserved closing phenylalanine or tryptophan, this is likely a read error. The chain joins TRBV23-1 to TRBJ2-7; 9 bases fit TRBD1. Being an ORF, TRBV23-1 has a function that is uncertain. Trimming took 5 bases from V and 4 from J; bases not matched to a gene: 6. The CDR3 sequence is 14 residues long. The CDR3 sequence: CASSFRDRAYEQYL. CDR3 nucleotide sequence: TGCGCCAGCAGTTTCCGGGACAGGGCTTACGAGCAGTACCTC.

This clonotype occurred many times. The V and J genes are TRBV25-1 and TRBJ2-7; 10 bases map to TRBD1. Germline CDR1 is MGHDK and CDR2 is SYGVNS. Trimming cost V 7 bases and J 5 bases; bases outside gene matches: 8. CDR3 size: 14 residues. The DNA of the CDR3 is TGTGCCAGCACCCCCGGGACAGGGGCCCACGAGCAGTACTTC. Translating it yields CASTPGTGAHEQYF.

Judged by abundance, this clonotype is medium-sized. The rearrangement links TRBV13 to TRBJ2-3; maybe TRBD1 (6 bases). From germline, CDR1 is PRHDT and CDR2 FYEKMQ (reference sequence). The V end lost 2 bases, the J end lost 2 bases, and 14 bases lay between the germline ends. This CDR3 spans 16 amino acids. DNA for the CDR3: TGTGCCAGCAGCTTAAGGGGGTCCGGGCTCACAGATACGCAGTATTTT. Encoded protein: CASSLRGSGLTDTQYF.

By its share, this clonotype is medium-sized. V usage is TRBV7-9 and J usage is TRBJ2-3; unclear D gene. The CDR3 has 15 residues. Germline values: CDR1 SEHNR, CDR2 FQNEAQ (reference sequence). V gave up 1 base and J gave up 0 bases, with 8 bases separating them. The CDR3 spells CASSLDARSTDTQYF. CDR3 nucleotide sequence: TGTGCCAGCAGCTTAGATGCGCGGAGCACAGATACGCAGTATTTT.

Notes on this clonotype: This may arise from a read error, as a much more abundant clone is one base away. CDR3 protein: CASSPGQGWAEAFF. The DNA for the CDR3 is TGTGCCAGCAGCCCCGGTCAGGGGTGGGCTGAAGCTTTCTTT. The chain recombines TRBV9 with TRBJ1-1; a weak D match, TRBD1 (6 bases). This CDR3 is built from 14 residues. The ends were cut back, 4 bases at V and 6 bases at J, with 16 bases in the middle. CDR1 SGDLS and CDR2 YYNGEE come from the germline V gene.

This clonotype was counted ten times or more. The chain uses TRBV25-1 and TRBJ2-2; D unresolved. V was trimmed by 4 bases and J by 0 bases, leaving 9 bases between them. The CDR3 is 15 residues long. Germline CDR1 MGHDK, CDR2 SYGVNS. In DNA, the CDR3 is TGTGCCAGCAGTGCTCCCCGCGCGAACACCGGGGAGCTGTTTTTT. Amino acid sequence: CASSAPRANTGELFF. Using reference TRBV25-1 and TRBJ2-2 for the parts outside the CDR3, the full variable domain is EADIYQTPRYLVIGTGKKITLECSQTMGHDKMYWYQQDPGMELHLIHYSYGVNSTEKGDLSSESTVSRIRTEHFPLTLESARPSHTSQYLCASSAPRANTGELFFGEGSRLTVL.

This clonotype was picked up a small number of times. This chain joins TRBV7-3 and TRBJ2-2, with a weak D call TRBD2 (6 bases). This CDR3 contains 15 residues. V lost 5 bases, J lost 3 bases, and 13 bases lay in between. Germline-derived CDR1 and CDR2 are SGHTA and FQGTGA. The CDR3 reads CASSPLRDYTGELFF. The CDR3 DNA follows: TGTGCCAGCAGCCCTTTGCGGGATTACACCGGGGAGCTGTTTTTT.

This clonotype showed up many times. The chain recombines TRBV20-1 with TRBJ2-5, with D possibly being TRBD2 (6 bases). The CDR3 is made up of 13 amino acids. V was pared by 0 bases and J by 1 base, with 6 bases between. Germline lookup yields CDR1 DFQATT and CDR2 SNEGSKA (reference sequence). The CDR3 DNA follows: TGCAGTGCTAGAGATAGCGGCCAAGAGACCCAGTACTTC. Translated, it gives CSARDSGQETQYF.

This clonotype has only a few counts. This chain links TRBV12-3 or TRBV12-4 with TRBJ2-1; D not certain. Between the trimmed V and J ends, which lost 4 bases and 12 bases, there was a span of 22 bases. The CDR3 runs to 15 residues. DNA of the CDR3: TGTGCCAGCAGTTCGCCTATAGGGTCGGCATTTGTGCAGTTCTTC. It codes for CASSSPIGSAFVQFF.